These 6 T cell receptor beta chains were all obtained from the same sample, sequenced in a study of blood T cell repertoires in COVID-19. Data came from immunoSEQ multiplex PCR; TCRdb stores just in-frame clones and leaves some out. Of about 20,000 clones in the sample, 70% to 90% were seen once. Sequenced material: peripheral blood. The receptors were sampled from a human donor in a cohort sampled during active COVID-19.

The chain links TRBV3-1 (or the pseudogene TRBV3-2) to TRBJ2-1, with TRBD2 identical over 12 bases. V was clipped by 1 base and J by 16 bases; unmatched bases: 5. Germline assignment: CDR1 LGHDT and CDR2 YNNKEL (reference sequence). This CDR3 spans 13 amino acids. The CDR3 nucleotides read TGTGCCAGCAGCCAAGGACTAGCGGGAGAGGGCTTCTTC. It codes for CASSQGLAGEGFF.

V usage is TRBV6-5 and J usage is TRBJ1-5; tentatively, D is TRBD1 (6 bases). The CDR3 contains 13 residues. Trimming removed 6 bases at V and 2 bases at J, with 8 bases between. Germline assignment: CDR1 MNHEY and CDR2 SVGAGI. CDR3: CASRDSGNQPQHF. CDR3 coding DNA: TGTGCCAGCAGGGACAGCGGCAATCAGCCCCAGCATTTT.

This chain joins TRBV30 and TRBJ2-1, with unresolved D. The V gene lost 0 bases and the J gene lost 8 bases, with 11 bases spanning the gap. In germline, CDR1 is GTSNPN, CDR2 SVGIG (reference sequence). The CDR3 extends over 13 amino acids. In nucleotides, the CDR3 is TGTGCCTGGAGTGTAATCTTGAGCCATGAGCAGTTCTTC. Its protein is CAWSVILSHEQFF. Filled out from reference TRBV30 and TRBJ2-1, the complete variable domain reads SQTIHQWPATLVQPVGSPLSLECTVEGTSNPNLYWYRQAAGRGLQLLFYSVGIGQISSEVPQNLSASRPQDRQFILSSKKLLLSDSGFYLCAWSVILSHEQFFGPGTRLTVL.

This clone was seen only once. V is TRBV19 and J is TRBJ1-3; 7 nucleotides agree with TRBD1. The CDR3 length is 13 residues. The germline V gene has CDR1 LNHDA and CDR2 SQIVND (reference sequence). J gave up 10 bases and V 6 bases, and 9 bases lay outside the gene matches. The CDR3 loop reads CASREGARETIYF. The CDR3, as DNA: TGTGCCAGTAGAGAGGGGGCGCGAGAAACCATATATTTT. Supplemented by reference TRBV19 and TRBJ1-3, the full variable domain reads DGGITQSPKYLFRKEGQNVTLSCEQNLNHDAMYWYRQDPGQGLRLIYYSQIVNDFQKGDIAEGYSVSREKKESFPLTVTSAQKNPTAFYLCASREGARETIYFGEGSWLTVV.

The chain combines TRBV18 with TRBJ2-3; 7 nucleotides line up with TRBD2. Germline CDR1 is KGHSH and CDR2 is LQKENI. The ends lost 6 bases at V and 5 bases at J; junction bases unmatched: 8. The CDR3 extends over 14 amino acids. CDR3 amino acids: CASSSQRGGDTQYF. The CDR3 coding sequence is TGTGCCAGCTCCAGCCAGCGGGGAGGAGATACGCAGTATTTT. The variable domain in full, completed from reference TRBV18 and TRBJ2-3, reads NAGVMQNPRHLVRRRGQEARLRCSPMKGHSHVYWYRQLPEEGLKFMVYLQKENIIDESGMPKERFSAEFPKEGPSILRIQQVVRGDSAAYFCASSSQRGGDTQYFGPGTRLTVL.

There are a few counts of this clone. The J gene is TRBJ2-3, the V gene TRBV9; 7 nucleotides agree with TRBD2. The CDR3 is 15 amino acids. The trim removed 4 bases at V and 2 bases at J, leaving 7 bases unmatched. The germline V gene has CDR1 SGDLS and CDR2 YYNGEE. CDR3 sequence: CASSRTSAHTDTQYF. The DNA of the CDR3 is TGTGCCAGCAGCCGAACTAGCGCACACACAGATACGCAGTATTTT. The whole variable domain, filled in from reference TRBV9 and TRBJ2-3, reads DSGVTQTPKHLITATGQRVTLRCSPRSGDLSVYWYQQSLDQGLQFLIQYYNGEERAKGNILERFSAQQFPDLHSELNLSSLELGDSALYFCASSRTSAHTDTQYFGPGTRLTVL.